This TCR beta chain was sequenced during a study of blood T cell repertoires in COVID-19. The CDR3 extends over 18 amino acids. V was shortened by 0 bases and J by 5 bases, with 22 bases between the two germline ends. Germline CDR1 is LGHNA and CDR2 is YSLEER. The table came from immunoSEQ multiplex PCR; TCRdb's copy has only in-frame clones and leaves some out. The table has just over 80,000 clones, around 76% seen once. The V gene is TRBV4-3, the J gene TRBJ1-2; unclear D gene. Sequenced sample: peripheral blood. The sequence was collected from an elderly woman with active or convalescent COVID-19. The CDR3 region has the DNA TGCGCCAGCAGCCAAGATCGGGGAGGGTTCAGGCAAGATTATGGCTACACCTTC. The encoded protein is CASSQDRGGFRQDYGYTF.